This TCR beta chain came from a study of OX40 agonist ivuxolimab in advanced cancers. About the full investigation: Ivuxolimab was a fully human IgG2 agonistic monoclonal antibody targeting the costimulatory receptor OX40 (CD134). The paper reports the monotherapy dose-escalation portion (N of about 56 patients) of the phase I ivuxolimab trial. Partial responses were achieved by three dose-escalation patients, of whom one had hepatocellular carcinoma and two had cutaneous melanoma. Intravenous ivuxolimab was administered to patients every 2 weeks at six dose levels: 0.01, 0.1, 0.3, 1.5, 3 and 10 mg/kg. Among the roughly 54 dose-escalation patients, around 20 had hepatocellular carcinoma, around 15 melanoma, 9 renal cell carcinoma and 9 head and neck cancer. Patients were allowed to have had prior anti-PD-1, anti-PD-L1 or anti-CTLA-4 therapy, and 40% of the dose-escalation patients had been treated with checkpoint inhibitors. The dose-escalation cohort was approximately 83% male with a mean age of around 64 years, ranging from roughly 23 to 80. Peripheral TCRbeta sequencing aimed to test whether ivuxolimab altered TCR sequence diversity and caused clonal T-cell expansion. Beyond this particular receptor, the publication reports: Low levels of normalized T-cell clonal expansion were also seen in some patients who did not respond. The antigen specificity of the peripheral T cells that underwent clonal expansion was not determined. In the 0.1-3.0 mg/kg groups, partial responders had among the lowest normalized peripheral clonal expansion, particularly in CD8+ T cells. After ivuxolimab, expanded clones were on average more numerous among CD8+ T cells than among CD4+ T cells. At doses of 0.1 to 3.0 mg/kg, clonal expansion of both CD4+ and CD8+ T cells in blood was seen between baseline and week 6.

The CDR3 holds 14 amino acids from the cysteine to the phenylalanine. Only the CDR3 portion is preserved as DNA: 42 bases, with reading frame beginning at the first base. CDR1 and CDR2 (LNHDA, SQIVND) derive from the germline V gene (reference sequence). V lost 5 bases and J lost 2 bases; the stretch between them is 13 bases long. The trial excluded patients who had a history of autoimmune disease or who were on systemic immunosuppression. Peripheral blood for TCR sequencing was collected from all dose cohorts at baseline, on cycle 4 day 1, and on cycle 7 day 1. The samples were drawn from a first-in-human, open-label, multicenter phase I dose-escalation trial of ivuxolimab. Adults with locally advanced or metastatic melanoma, renal cell carcinoma, hepatocellular carcinoma or head and neck squamous cell carcinoma were enrolled in the trial. CD4+ and CD8+ T cells were sorted separately from peripheral blood before TCR sequencing.

To sequence the TCRbeta CDR3 region, genomic DNA was isolated from the sorted cells. The immunoSEQ Assay was used to sequence the TCRbeta CDR3 regions. Held by TCRdb, this immuneACCESS table contains in-frame sequences only and omits some clones. Under half of the omission traces to an unresolved V gene where checked; the cause of the rest is unknown. The sample table contains tens of thousands of clones; only one count was recorded for over 90% of them. The top ten clonotypes cover around 27% of the sample. Notes on this clone: This receptor's antigen is unknown. No much larger clonotype is one base removed from it; base qualities were not supplied.

This receptor chain uses TRBV19 and TRBJ2-7; possibly the D gene is TRBD1, per 5 matching bases. The sequence derives from an adult with an advanced solid tumor such as melanoma, head and neck, liver or kidney cancer. The material was CD4+ or CD8+ T cells sorted from blood, obtained in a trial of the OX40 agonist ivuxolimab. The DNA sequence is as follows: TGTGCCAGTAGTGCAGCCTGGGGCCCCTACGAGCAGTACTTC. Its protein product is CASSAAWGPYEQYF.